This T cell receptor (beta chain) was observed in a study of T cells in women clearing cervical HPV infection. On the study more broadly: Blood came at first lesion visit for cases, post-clearance for controls.

Prevalent HPV16 infections were excluded; only incident single HPV16 infections included. Remarks on this clone: What it binds is not known. The CDR3 extends 3 residues past the end of the read, so its final part is completed from the germline J gene.

Profiled with immunoSEQ multiplex PCR; TCRdb holds only in-frame clones, not every one. This listing includes about 23,000 clones. Broader study findings: Cases and controls were distinguished at AUC around 0.8 by richness and V genes.

The CDR3 totals 13 residues. Trimming stripped 6 bases from V and 2 bases from J, with 10 bases between. The germline gives CDR1 SGHVS, CDR2 FQNEAQ. This receptor was taken from a woman between 18 and 70 years old with a cervical HPV16 infection that either progressed to CIN3+ or cleared (not recorded which). V is TRBV7-8 and J is TRBJ1-1, with D unresolved. The material sequenced was blood buffy coat. Partial CDR3 DNA: TGTGCCAGCAGTTCATTAGAAAACACTGAA. This gives the protein CASSSLENTE. The CDR3 as a whole reads CASSSLENTEAFF.